One sample yielded the 22 T cell receptor beta chains listed below, sequenced in a study of glioma-infiltrating T cells after dendritic cell vaccination. Only in-frame clones appear in the TCRdb table, and some are missing; sequencing was by immunoSEQ multiplex PCR. The sample contains 90,000 to 95,000 clones, approximately 80% of which appear only once. The time point was: after dendritic cell vaccination, including at tumor progression/relapse. The sample here was blood, taken after dendritic cell vaccination. These receptors came from a human donor with glioblastoma.

The chain uses TRBV29-1 and TRBJ2-1; no definite D call. The CDR3 loop spans 11 amino acids. The germline gives CDR1 SQVTM, CDR2 ANQGSEA. V shed 3 bases and J shed 3 bases, with 3 bases lying between them. This CDR3 is CSVDNYNEQFF. The CDR3 bases are TGCAGCGTTGACAACTACAATGAGCAGTTCTTC.

The chain carries TRBV27 and TRBJ2-2; D remains ambiguous. The germline V and J ends were trimmed by 3 bases and 2 bases, with 7 bases remaining between them. Germline loops: CDR1 MNHEY, CDR2 SMNVEV (reference sequence). This CDR3 comprises 14 residues. The CDR3 coding sequence is TGTGCCAGCAGTTTTGCAGTTAACACCGGGGAGCTGTTTTTT. Encoded protein: CASSFAVNTGELFF.

V is TRBV15 and J is TRBJ1-5; a weak D match, TRBD1 (5 bases). V lost 3 bases and J lost 11, with 11 bases in between. CDR1 LNHNV and CDR2 YYDKDF come from the germline V gene (reference sequence). CDR3 length: 12 residues. The CDR3 DNA reads TGTGCCACCAGCAGGGAGGAGGGGACCCAGCATTTT. This encodes CATSREEGTQHF.

The rearrangement joins TRBV18 to TRBJ2-1; D not resolved. V was shortened by 2 bases and J by 8 bases, with 7 bases between the two germline ends. The CDR3 spans 12 residues. Germline V gene lookup returns CDR1 KGHSH and CDR2 LQKENI. For the CDR3, the DNA is TGTGCCAGCTCACCAGAGGCTCATGAGCAGTTCTTC. Protein: CASSPEAHEQFF.

V usage is TRBV2 and J usage is TRBJ1-2; 7 bases line up with TRBD1. Germline V gives CDR1 SNHLY, CDR2 FYNNEI. The V segment lost 3 bases and the J segment 7 bases; nucleotides outside the gene matches: 5. This CDR3 has 13 residues. The CDR3 region is CASSDRGLGGYTF. The CDR3 DNA reads as TGTGCCAGCAGTGACAGGGGGTTAGGTGGCTACACCTTC. Based on the CDR3 plus reference TRBV2 and TRBJ1-2, the full variable domain is EPEVTQTPSHQVTQMGQEVILRCVPISNHLYFYWYRQILGQKVEFLVSFYNNEISEKSEIFDDQFSVERPDGSNFTLKIRSTKLEDSAMYFCASSDRGLGGYTFGSGTRLTVV.

The rearrangement links TRBV27 to TRBJ2-5; D call uncertain. The CDR3 extends over 12 amino acids. Germline V CDR1 and CDR2: MNHEY, SMNVEV (reference sequence). V lost 6 bases and J lost 5, with 10 bases in between. The CDR3 bases are TGTGCCAGCAGCCGCCCCAGGGAGACCCAGTACTTC. Translated, it gives CASSRPRETQYF.

The rearrangement links TRBV29-1 to TRBJ2-1, with 11 positions matching TRBD1. The CDR3 consists of 17 residues. Germline lookup yields CDR1 SQVTM and CDR2 ANQGSEA. The CDR3 DNA reads as TGCAGTGCTTGCCCGCAATTACGGGACAGGGGGATCGATGAGCAGTTCTTC. Its protein product is CSACPQLRDRGIDEQFF.

CDR3 coding DNA: TGCAGCGTTGAGGCCAACAGGGCCCCAGCCAAAAACATTCAGTACTTC. It translates to CSVEANRAPAKNIQYF. The chain uses TRBV29-1 and TRBJ2-4; TRBD1 might be the D (6 bases). The CDR3 loop spans 16 amino acids. Germline loops: CDR1 SQVTM, CDR2 ANQGSEA. The V end was cut by 3 bases, the J end by 0 bases, with 15 bases between.

CDR3 coding DNA: TGTGCCAGCAGCTTGGGTGTACTCATGAACACTGAAGCTTTCTTT. It translates to CASSLGVLMNTEAFF. The gene calls are TRBV5-6 and TRBJ1-1, with D unclear. From germline, CDR1 is SGHDT and CDR2 YYEEEE. The V end was cut by 0 bases, the J end by 0 bases, with 9 bases between. The CDR3 extends over 15 amino acids.

The chain joins TRBV6-5 to TRBJ1-5; no clear D gene. Per the germline V gene, CDR1 is MNHEY and CDR2 is SVGAGI. V was clipped by 6 bases and J by 4 bases, with 10 bases between them. The CDR3 is made up of 13 amino acids. This chain's CDR3 is CASSLGPNQPQHF. The CDR3 nucleotides are TGTGCCAGCAGCCTGGGCCCTAATCAGCCCCAGCATTTT.

The chain employs TRBV5-4 and TRBJ2-3; TRBD1 aligns across 10 bases. V was pared by 4 bases and J by 3 bases, with 11 bases of the junction left unmatched. Germline CDR1 is SGHNT and CDR2 is YYREEE (reference sequence). This CDR3 spans 17 amino acids. CDR3 sequence (DNA): TGTGCCAGCAGCCCGAGACCGGGACAGGGGTTTACAGATACGCAGTATTTT. Its protein is CASSPRPGQGFTDTQYF. Full variable domain (remainder filled in from reference TRBV5-4 and TRBJ2-3): ETGVTQSPTHLIKTRGQQVTLRCSSQSGHNTVSWYQQALGQGPQFIFQYYREEENGRGNFPPRFSGLQFPNYSSELNVNALELDDSALYLCASSPRPGQGFTDTQYFGPGTRLTVL.

V usage is TRBV6-1 and J usage is TRBJ2-1; perhaps TRBD2 as D (5 bases). The germline V and J ends were trimmed by 8 bases and 2 bases, with 13 bases remaining between them. This CDR3 is built from 14 residues. Germline loops: CDR1 MNHNS, CDR2 SASEGT. CDR3: CASGRASTYNEQFF. DNA of the CDR3: TGTGCCAGCGGGCGGGCCTCTACCTACAATGAGCAGTTCTTC.

The chain uses TRBV14 and TRBJ1-1, with 9 bases aligning to TRBD1. There are 16 residues in the CDR3. Germline V CDR1 and CDR2: SGHDN, FVKESK. The V gene end was trimmed by 3 bases and the J gene end by 7 bases; junction bases not matched to a gene: 12. The CDR3 region has the DNA TGTGCCAGCAGCCATCACCGGGACAGGGTGGGAAATGAAGCTTTCTTT. Translation: CASSHHRDRVGNEAFF.

This clone was detected once. The V gene is TRBV5-1, the J gene TRBJ2-1; TRBD1 agrees at 7 bases. From germline, CDR1 is SGHRS and CDR2 YFSETQ. After removal of 2 bases from V and 7 bases from J, the junction contained 6 bases not matched to a gene. The CDR3 is 14 residues long. Written as DNA, the CDR3 is TGCGCCAGCAGCTTAACGACAGGGTCGAATGAGCAGTTCTTC. Translation gives CASSLTTGSNEQFF. The whole variable domain, filled in from reference TRBV5-1 and TRBJ2-1, reads KAGVTQTPRYLIKTRGQQVTLSCSPISGHRSVSWYQQTPGQGLQFLFEYFSETQRNKGNFPGRFSGRQFSNSRSEMNVSTLELGDSALYLCASSLTTGSNEQFFGPGTRLTVL.

This chain links TRBV19 with TRBJ1-5; no clear D. The CDR3 sequence is 13 residues long. The germline V and J ends were trimmed by 9 bases and 3 bases, with 12 bases remaining between them. CDR1 LNHDA and CDR2 SQIVND come from the germline V gene (reference sequence). The CDR3 region has the DNA TGTGCCAGCTGGGGAGGGAACAATCAGCCCCAGCATTTT. Its protein is CASWGGNNQPQHF.

The chain uses TRBV6-5 and TRBJ1-2; the D gene is possibly TRBD1 (6 bases). The CDR3 contains 16 residues. The V gene's germline CDR1 is MNHEY and CDR2 SVGAGI. The ends were cut back, 2 bases at V and 6 bases at J, with 19 bases in the middle. Here the CDR3 DNA reads TGTGCCAGCAGTTACCTTAACAAGGGGGAACGGCATGGCTACACCTTC. Its translation: CASSYLNKGERHGYTF.

The V gene is TRBV10-2, the J gene TRBJ2-1, with D possibly matching TRBD1 (6 bases). Germline V gene data show CDR1 as WSHSY and CDR2 as SAAADI. Trimming pared 6 bases from V and 4 bases from J, leaving 10 bases between. The CDR3 sequence is 13 residues long. CDR3 sequence reads: CASSETGYNEQFF. The CDR3, as DNA: TGCGCCAGCAGCGAAACAGGGTACAATGAGCAGTTCTTC.

This clone was counted only a few times. The chain carries TRBV6-5 and TRBJ1-1; D remains ambiguous. The CDR3 has 12 residues. Trimming shortened V by 6 bases and J by 6 bases, and 11 bases separated the two germline ends. Germline V gives CDR1 MNHEY, CDR2 SVGAGI. The CDR3 region is CASSEGRSEAFF. CDR3 DNA: TGTGCCAGCAGCGAGGGTAGATCTGAAGCTTTCTTT.

The chain employs TRBV19 and TRBJ2-3, with D possibly matching TRBD2 (5 bases). The germline V gene has CDR1 LNHDA and CDR2 SQIVND (reference sequence). This CDR3 contains 14 residues. Trimming took 1 base from V and 6 from J, leaving 11 bases between them. The DNA of the CDR3 is TGTGCCAGTAGTATAGGCCGGGGATGGGATACGCAGTATTTT. This sequence encodes CASSIGRGWDTQYF.

This sequence joins TRBV9 and TRBJ2-2; TRBD1 aligns across 9 bases. After removal of 6 bases from V and 7 bases from J, the junction contained 7 bases not matched to a gene. Germline-derived CDR1 and CDR2 are SGDLS and YYNGEE. This CDR3 region has 14 residues. The CDR3 sequence is CASTRTGEDGELFF. DNA for the CDR3: TGTGCCAGCACCCGGACAGGGGAGGACGGGGAGCTGTTTTTT. Complete variable domain (other parts from reference TRBV9 and TRBJ2-2): DSGVTQTPKHLITATGQRVTLRCSPRSGDLSVYWYQQSLDQGLQFLIQYYNGEERAKGNILERFSAQQFPDLHSELNLSSLELGDSALYFCASTRTGEDGELFFGEGSRLTVL.

The chain joins TRBV2 to TRBJ2-1, with 16 bases that match TRBD2. Germline CDR1 SNHLY, CDR2 FYNNEI. V gave up 7 bases and J gave up 1 base; unmatched junction bases: 25. This CDR3 is built from 24 residues. The CDR3 sequence: CASKREGTSGRAKGRSASYNEQFF. CDR3 bases: TGTGCCAGCAAAAGGGAGGGGACTAGCGGGAGGGCCAAGGGTCGTTCAGCTTCCTACAATGAGCAGTTCTTC.

The chain joins TRBV19 to TRBJ1-2, with 11 bases aligning to TRBD1. This CDR3 has 16 residues. The V and J ends lost 4 bases and 5 bases, in that order; junction bases with no gene match: 9. Germline V gene sequence: CDR1 LNHDA, CDR2 SQIVND (reference sequence). CDR3: CASSTGDRGLIYGYTF. CDR3 nucleotides: TGTGCCAGTAGTACGGGGGACAGGGGGTTGATATATGGCTACACCTTC.